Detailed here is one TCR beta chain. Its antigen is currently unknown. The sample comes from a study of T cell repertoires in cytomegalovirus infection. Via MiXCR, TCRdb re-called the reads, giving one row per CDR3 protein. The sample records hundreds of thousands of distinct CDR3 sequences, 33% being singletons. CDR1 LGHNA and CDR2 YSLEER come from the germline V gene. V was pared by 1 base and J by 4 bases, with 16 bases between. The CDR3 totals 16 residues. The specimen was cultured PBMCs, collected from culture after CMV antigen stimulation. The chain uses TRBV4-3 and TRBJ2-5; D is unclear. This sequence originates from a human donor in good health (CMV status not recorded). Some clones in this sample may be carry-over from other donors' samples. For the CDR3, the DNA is TGCGCCAGCAGCCAAGGGACCTCGCGACGATCAGAGACCCAGTACTTC. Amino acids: CASSQGTSRRSETQYF.